These 30 T cell receptor beta chains came from one sample sequenced in a study of PD-L1 blockade in urothelial cancer. Using immunoSEQ multiplex PCR, the repertoire was profiled, and TCRdb retains in-frame clones only, with some absent. The table has 33,000 or so clones, approximately 80% seen once. Sequencing used PBMCs, obtained around atezolizumab (anti-PD-L1) treatment. The receptors shown here come from a man aged 70 or older with urothelial cancer.

V and J are TRBV7-7 and TRBJ2-1; D is perhaps TRBD1 (9 bases). The CDR3 consists of 16 residues. V lost 5 bases and J lost 9, with 23 bases in between. Per germline, CDR1 SSHAT and CDR2 FNYEAQ (reference sequence). CDR3 DNA sequence: TGTGCCAGCAGCCCCGGACAGGGGACTAGGTCGGGTGAGCAGTTCTTC. It encodes CASSPGQGTRSGEQFF.

This clone was detected a few times. V usage is TRBV18 and J usage is TRBJ2-7; the match to TRBD1 covers 7 bases. Trimming took 0 bases from V and 6 from J; bases not matched to a gene: 5. The CDR3 totals 14 residues. In germline, CDR1 is KGHSH, CDR2 LQKENI. The CDR3 sequence: CASSPPGTAGEQYF. CDR3 coding DNA: TGTGCCAGCTCACCACCTGGGACAGCTGGCGAGCAGTACTTC.

V and J are TRBV5-5 and TRBJ2-1; 9 bases are shared with TRBD2. The CDR3 runs 17 residues. The germline CDR1 and CDR2 sequences are SGHKS and YYEKEE (reference sequence). J was trimmed by 2 bases and V by 1 base; bases with no gene match: 7. CDR3 bases: TGTGCCAGCAGCTTGCGGTTAGCGGGGGCTCCCTACAATGAGCAGTTCTTC. This translates into CASSLRLAGAPYNEQFF. The full variable domain, completed using reference TRBV5-5 and TRBJ2-1, is DAGVTQSPTHLIKTRGQQVTLRCSPISGHKSVSWYQQVLGQGPQFIFQYYEKEERGRGNFPDRFSARQFPNYSSELNVNALLLGDSALYLCASSLRLAGAPYNEQFFGPGTRLTVL.

The rearrangement links TRBV5-1 to TRBJ1-1, with D possibly matching TRBD1 (5 bases). V lost 0 bases to trimming and J lost 2 bases, with 11 bases between them. CDR1 and CDR2 (germline): SGHRS, YFSETQ. The CDR3 sequence is 15 residues long. CDR3 residues: CASSLGQGLNTEAFF. The CDR3 nucleotides are TGCGCCAGCAGCTTGGGGCAGGGACTAAACACTGAAGCTTTCTTT.

This clone occurred many times. The chain recombines TRBV7-2 with TRBJ2-3; 7 nucleotides line up with TRBD2. Germline V gene data show CDR1 as SGHTA and CDR2 as FQGNSA. The CDR3 consists of 19 residues. V shed 3 bases, J shed 4 bases, and the junction held 19 bases outside the gene matches. CDR3 DNA: TGTGCCAGCAGCTTCCGCAGCGGGGTTTGGGTCCGCACCCCAGATACGCAGTATTTT. This codes for CASSFRSGVWVRTPDTQYF.

The rearrangement joins TRBV12-5 to TRBJ2-5; no definite D call. Deletions cut 8 bases from V and 5 bases from J, with 12 bases between. The CDR3 is made up of 12 amino acids. Germline values: CDR1 LGHNT, CDR2 FRNRAP. The DNA for the CDR3 is TGTGCTAGTAGTTCCAGCGAGGAGACCCAGTACTTC. Amino acid sequence: CASSSSEETQYF.

The V gene is TRBV6-1, the J gene TRBJ2-4; a weak D match, TRBD1 (7 bases). The CDR3 is made up of 14 amino acids. Germline loops: CDR1 MNHNS, CDR2 SASEGT. V lost 6 bases, J lost 10 bases, and 19 bases lay in between. DNA of the CDR3: TGTGCCAGCAGAAAGGGCGGGGACAGAGAAATTCAGTACTTC. Its protein product is CASRKGGDREIQYF.

The chain has TRBV5-1 and TRBJ1-1; possibly TRBD1 for D (6 bases). The germline V and J ends were trimmed by 0 bases and 1 base, with 13 bases remaining between them. Germline CDR1 is SGHRS and CDR2 is YFSETQ. The CDR3 has 16 residues. The DNA for the CDR3 is TGCGCCAGCAGCTTGGCTACAGGGCGGAAGAACACTGAAGCTTTCTTT. Its translation: CASSLATGRKNTEAFF.

The chain combines TRBV19 with TRBJ2-2; TRBD1 might be the D (6 bases). CDR3 length equals 10 residues. Germline V gives CDR1 LNHDA, CDR2 SQIVND (reference sequence). The CDR3 loop reads CGSRGMALFF. In nucleotides, the CDR3 is TGTGGATCGAGGGGGATGGCGCTGTTTTTT. The full variable domain, in which reference TRBV19 and TRBJ2-2 provide the parts outside the CDR3, is DGGITQSPKYLFRKEGQNVTLSCEQNLNHDAMYWYRQDPGQGLRLIYYSQIVNDFQKGDIAEGYSVSREKKESFPLTVTSAQKNPTAFYLCGSRGMALFFGEGSRLTVL.

The gene calls are TRBV19 and TRBJ2-5, with 9 bases identical to TRBD2. V was clipped by 4 bases and J by 4 bases; unmatched bases: 13. This CDR3 comprises 17 residues. Per germline, CDR1 LNHDA and CDR2 SQIVND (reference sequence). The CDR3 here is CASSKRAPLRGGETQYF. The CDR3 nucleotides read TGTGCCAGTAGTAAGAGGGCACCCTTGCGGGGGGGAGAGACCCAGTACTTC.

The chain couples TRBV7-9 to TRBJ1-5; D is unresolved. The germline V gene has CDR1 SEHNR and CDR2 FQNEAQ (reference sequence). This CDR3 has 16 amino acids. Trimming shortened V by 4 bases and J by 2 bases, and 15 bases separated the two germline ends. CDR3 protein: CASSYGSQRGNQPQHF. The CDR3 nucleotides read TGTGCCAGCAGCTATGGGTCGCAGAGGGGCAATCAGCCCCAGCATTTT. Complete variable domain (other parts from reference TRBV7-9 and TRBJ1-5): DTGVSQNPRHKITKRGQNVTFRCDPISEHNRLYWYRQTLGQGPEFLTYFQNEAQLEKSRLLSDRFSAERPKGSFSTLEIQRTEQGDSAMYLCASSYGSQRGNQPQHFGDGTRLSIL.

This chain links TRBV29-1 with TRBJ1-2, with 8 bases matching TRBD1. The junction had 15 bases not matched to a gene; V was cut back by 5 bases and J by 4 bases. The CDR3 spans 16 residues. The germline gives CDR1 SQVTM, CDR2 ANQGSEA. The CDR3 sequence: CSVIATKQGEGYGYTF. The DNA of the CDR3 is TGCAGCGTTATCGCCACAAAACAGGGGGAAGGCTATGGCTACACCTTC.

CDR3 residues: CAWDRDSYEQYF. In DNA, the CDR3 is TGTGCCTGGGACCGGGACAGCTACGAGCAGTACTTC. The V gene is TRBV30, the J gene TRBJ2-5, with 7 bases matching TRBD1. The J call may not be correct, given that the DNA end is closer to TRBJ2-7. The CDR3 spans 12 residues. The germline CDR1 and CDR2 sequences are GTSNPN and SVGIG (reference sequence).

This clone was seen once. The chain has TRBV5-6 and TRBJ2-2; D not resolved. The germline V gene has CDR1 SGHDT and CDR2 YYEEEE. Deletions cut 3 bases from V and 6 bases from J, with 9 bases between. The CDR3 contains 13 residues. The CDR3, as DNA: TGTGCCAGCAGCTCTGTGTTCCCCGGGGAGCTGTTTTTT. Its protein product is CASSSVFPGELFF.

The chain is built from TRBV14 and TRBJ2-1; TRBD2 matches at 8 bases. The junction had 13 bases not matched to a gene; V was cut back by 4 bases and J by 5 bases. From germline, CDR1 is SGHDN and CDR2 FVKESK. This CDR3 has 17 residues. The CDR3 DNA sequence: TGTGCCAGCAGCCTCCGTAAAACAACTAGCGGTAACAATGAGCAGTTCTTC. Amino acids: CASSLRKTTSGNNEQFF.

This clone came up a few times. The chain links TRBV5-1 to TRBJ2-2; 11 positions match TRBD2. Germline trimming cut 4 bases from V and 5 bases from J; bases unmatched to any gene: 7. The CDR3 is made up of 16 amino acids. The germline gives CDR1 SGHRS, CDR2 YFSETQ. Here the CDR3 DNA reads TGCGCCAGCAGCGTCACTAGCGGGGGTTCAACCGGGGAGCTGTTTTTT. Amino acids: CASSVTSGGSTGELFF.

A few counts support this clone. The chain joins TRBV6-1 to TRBJ1-1, with 7 bases aligning to TRBD1. After removal of 2 bases from V and 14 bases from J, the junction contained 8 bases not matched to a gene. The V gene's germline CDR1 is MNHNS and CDR2 SASEGT. CDR3 length equals 12 residues. CDR3 sequence: CASSETWTGRFF. CDR3 in DNA: TGTGCCAGCAGTGAAACTTGGACAGGACGGTTCTTT.

The chain carries TRBV18 and TRBJ1-1; 8 bases are a match to TRBD1. Per germline, CDR1 KGHSH and CDR2 LQKENI. With V trimmed by 6 bases and J by 5 bases, 8 bases remained unmatched. The CDR3 runs to 14 residues. CDR3 loop: CASSPDRGGTEAFF. Written as DNA, the CDR3 is TGTGCCAGCTCTCCCGACAGGGGAGGAACTGAAGCTTTCTTT.

This clone was counted a few times. The CDR3 loop is CASKPTGGGLQPQHF. CDR3 DNA: TGCGCCAGCAAACCGACAGGGGGAGGCCTTCAGCCCCAGCATTTT. The rearrangement joins TRBV5-1 to TRBJ1-5; TRBD1 matches at 9 bases. The CDR3 totals 15 residues. Germline CDR1 and CDR2: SGHRS and YFSETQ. The V gene end was trimmed by 6 bases and the J gene end by 6 bases; junction bases not matched to a gene: 10.

The V gene is TRBV4-1, the J gene TRBJ2-2, with D uncertain. Trimming shortened V by 9 bases and J by 5 bases, and 7 bases separated the two germline ends. The CDR3 runs to 11 residues. Per germline, CDR1 MGHRA and CDR2 YSYEKL. The CDR3 DNA sequence: TGCGCCAGTGAGGCTACCGGGGAGCTGTTTTTT. The encoded protein is CASEATGELFF.

V gene TRBV19 combines with J gene TRBJ1-2; 7 bases match TRBD1. There are 15 residues in the CDR3. The junction had 8 bases not matched to a gene; V was cut back by 7 bases and J by 0 bases. CDR1 is LNHDA, CDR2 SQIVND, per germline (reference sequence). CDR3 nucleotides: TGTGCCAGTATAAAGACAGGGATGACTAACTATGGCTACACCTTC. It encodes CASIKTGMTNYGYTF.

The chain is built from TRBV4-3 and TRBJ1-5, with D unresolved. V lost 0 bases to trimming and J lost 9 bases, with 12 bases between them. This CDR3 has 14 amino acids. Germline V gene lookup returns CDR1 LGHNA and CDR2 YSLEER. CDR3 residues: CASSQDSGSGPQHF. The DNA of the CDR3 is TGCGCCAGCAGCCAAGATTCCGGATCAGGGCCCCAGCATTTT.

This clone has just one count. This chain connects TRBV30 to TRBJ2-1; TRBD1 is a possible D gene (6 bases). The length of the CDR3 is 13 residues. Germline-derived CDR1 and CDR2 are GTSNPN and SVGIG (reference sequence). Trimming shortened V by 1 base and J by 5 bases, and 9 bases separated the two germline ends. CDR3 DNA: TGTGCCTGGAGTGGTGCAGGGGACAATGAGCAGTTCTTC. Its translation is CAWSGAGDNEQFF.

This clone was seen more than once but under ten times. The chain couples TRBV15 to TRBJ1-5; 9 nucleotides line up with TRBD1. CDR1 and CDR2 from the germline V gene are LNHNV and YYDKDF (reference sequence). The V and J ends lost 4 bases and 6 bases, in that order; junction bases with no gene match: 7. This CDR3 comprises 15 residues. CDR3 nucleotide sequence: TGTGCCACCAGCATTCCGGGACAGGGACGTCAGCCCCAGCATTTT. Its protein product is CATSIPGQGRQPQHF.

The genes are TRBV7-2 and TRBJ1-1; D gene ambiguous. Germline CDR1 and CDR2: SGHTA and FQGNSA. The CDR3 spans 16 residues. V dropped 3 bases and J dropped 3 bases, with 17 bases sitting between them. The CDR3 region is CASSFLYGEGDTEAFF. DNA for the CDR3: TGTGCCAGCAGCTTTTTATACGGTGAAGGAGACACTGAAGCTTTCTTT.

This chain links TRBV5-1 with TRBJ2-2, with 8 bases identical to TRBD1. The CDR3 totals 15 residues. The ends lost 4 bases at V and 4 bases at J; junction bases unmatched: 6. The germline gives CDR1 SGHRS, CDR2 YFSETQ. CDR3 sequence: CASSIQGDGTGELFF. In DNA form, the CDR3 reads TGCGCCAGCAGCATACAGGGGGATGGCACCGGGGAGCTGTTTTTT.

The rearrangement links TRBV2 to TRBJ1-3; the D gene is possibly TRBD1 (5 bases). This CDR3 comprises 14 residues. Trimming removed 5 bases at V and 0 bases at J, with 8 bases between. The germline CDR1 and CDR2 sequences are SNHLY and FYNNEI. In DNA, the CDR3 is TGTGCCAGCAGTCCCAGGGCCTCTGGAAACACCATATATTTT. It encodes CASSPRASGNTIYF.

V and J are TRBV7-6 and TRBJ2-7; 9 positions match TRBD1. CDR1 is SGHVS, CDR2 FNYEAQ, per germline. The CDR3 consists of 18 residues. Losses at the gene ends were 5 bases for V and 5 bases for J; bases not matched to a gene: 19. The CDR3 is CASSLRQPRGQGPHEQYF. The CDR3 DNA is TGTGCCAGCAGCCTAAGGCAGCCAAGGGGACAGGGCCCCCACGAGCAGTACTTC.

The genes are TRBV5-1 and TRBJ1-2; no clear D. V lost 0 bases, J lost 8 bases, and 11 bases lay in between. Germline lookup yields CDR1 SGHRS and CDR2 YFSETQ. The CDR3 loop spans 13 amino acids. The CDR3 region has the DNA TGCGCCAGCAGCTTGGTCGGAGGAGGAGGCTACACCTTC. It specifies CASSLVGGGGYTF.

This clone has just a few counts. This chain joins TRBV2 and TRBJ1-1; TRBD1 matches at 8 bases. V trimming: 8 bases; J trimming: 1 base; junction bases outside the gene matches: 6. Germline values: CDR1 SNHLY, CDR2 FYNNEI. The CDR3 extends over 14 amino acids. CDR3 residues: CASVQGTGNTEAFF. CDR3 coding DNA: TGTGCCAGCGTACAAGGGACAGGGAACACTGAAGCTTTCTTT.